These 18 T cell receptor beta chains were all obtained from the same sample, sequenced in a study of long-term antiretroviral therapy in people with HIV. It was version v3.0 of the immunoSEQ assay that was run at survey level. The protocol was immunoSEQ multiplex PCR, while the TCRdb copy is restricted to in-frame clones and leaves out a portion. The sample has 29,000 or so clones, roughly 93% seen once. Material: unsorted PBMCs, obtained just over 7.2 years after starting antiretroviral therapy. The receptors come from a man in his fifties or sixties with HIV.

This clone was seen once. The chain recombines TRBV7-2 with TRBJ1-4; D is perhaps TRBD1 (5 bases). This CDR3 spans 15 amino acids. Per germline, CDR1 SGHTA and CDR2 FQGNSA. Trimming removed 1 base from V and 8 bases from J, with 14 bases in between. The CDR3 protein is CASSLGSRVGEKLFF. Here the CDR3 DNA reads TGTGCCAGCAGCTTAGGTAGCAGGGTGGGGGAAAAACTGTTTTTT.

The chain carries TRBV4-1 and TRBJ1-5, with 7 bases matching TRBD1. Per the germline V gene, CDR1 is MGHRA and CDR2 is YSYEKL. V shed 3 bases and J 4 bases; nucleotides not matched to a gene: 6. There are 15 residues in the CDR3. The CDR3 DNA sequence: TGCGCCAGCAGCCAGACCCAGGGGGTGAATCAGCCCCAGCATTTT. It is translated as CASSQTQGVNQPQHF.

The chain joins TRBV27 to TRBJ1-1, with 7 bases fitting TRBD1. Trimming at V came to 6 bases and at J to 3 bases, leaving 13 bases not matched to a gene. Germline CDR1 MNHEY, CDR2 SMNVEV (reference sequence). The CDR3 loop spans 16 amino acids. CDR3 sequence (DNA): TGTGCCAGCAGAGACAGGGAGGGAGCTGGGGACACTGAAGCTTTCTTT. It codes for CASRDREGAGDTEAFF.

The chain joins TRBV10-3 to TRBJ2-1; D is undetermined. The CDR3 consists of 14 residues. Deletions cut 7 bases from V and 0 bases from J, with 10 bases between. Germline V gene data show CDR1 as ENHRY and CDR2 as SYGVKD. The CDR3 DNA is TGTGCCATCAAGGGCCGATCCTCCTACAATGAGCAGTTCTTC. It translates to CAIKGRSSYNEQFF.

CDR3 sequence reads: CASSLASGGGELFF. The DNA of the CDR3 is TGCGCCAGCAGCTTGGCCAGTGGAGGCGGGGAGCTGTTTTTT. This chain links TRBV5-1 with TRBJ2-2, with D tentatively TRBD2 (5 bases). This CDR3 has 14 amino acids. Trimming removed 0 bases from V and 7 bases from J, with 10 bases in between. CDR1 is SGHRS, CDR2 YFSETQ, per germline.

The rearrangement joins TRBV7-6 to TRBJ1-4, with D hard to call. The V end was cut by 10 bases, the J end by 5 bases, with 14 bases between. The CDR3 covers 13 residues. The germline V gene has CDR1 SGHVS and CDR2 FNYEAQ. CDR3 coding DNA: TGTGCCACGAGGGCAGGTATAAATGAAAAACTGTTTTTT. This sequence encodes CATRAGINEKLFF.

This chain joins TRBV5-1 and TRBJ2-1, with D unresolved. The V gene's germline CDR1 is SGHRS and CDR2 YFSETQ. This CDR3 contains 11 residues. Trimming took off 6 bases at V and 5 bases at J, with 6 bases between the two ends. CDR3 nucleotide sequence: TGCGCCAGCAAGAAAGACAATGAGCAGTTCTTC. As protein: CASKKDNEQFF.

This clone was found a few times. The J gene is TRBJ2-7, the V gene TRBV10-2; TRBD1 aligns across 7 bases. In germline, CDR1 is WSHSY, CDR2 SAAADI. The CDR3 runs 15 residues. The V gene end was trimmed by 7 bases and the J gene end by 0 bases; junction bases not matched to a gene: 9. CDR3 region: CASNSDRESSYEQYF. In DNA form, the CDR3 reads TGCGCCAGCAACAGCGACAGGGAGAGCTCCTACGAGCAGTACTTC.

The chain combines TRBV2 with TRBJ1-5; possibly TRBD1 for D (6 bases). V lost 0 bases to trimming and J lost 4 bases, with 16 bases between them. Germline V lookup: CDR1 SNHLY, CDR2 FYNNEI. The CDR3 is 17 amino acids. The CDR3 reads CASSEARGAVGNQPQHF. Written as DNA, the CDR3 is TGTGCCAGCAGTGAAGCGCGGGGGGCGGTGGGTAATCAGCCCCAGCATTTT.

The chain has TRBV2 and TRBJ1-2; maybe TRBD1 (6 bases). V gave up 7 bases and J gave up 0 bases, with 12 bases separating them. The CDR3 is 14 amino acids. CDR1 and CDR2 from the germline V gene are SNHLY and FYNNEI. The CDR3 spells CASKEQGTNYGYTF. DNA for the CDR3: TGTGCCAGCAAGGAGCAGGGGACTAACTATGGCTACACCTTC.

The chain recombines TRBV27 with TRBJ1-1, with unresolved D. V was clipped by 5 bases and J by 0 bases, with 16 bases between them. Germline assignment: CDR1 MNHEY and CDR2 SMNVEV (reference sequence). The CDR3 contains 16 residues. The CDR3 region has the DNA TGTGCCAGCAGTCGAGAGGGATTTGGGGTGAACACTGAAGCTTTCTTT. Protein: CASSREGFGVNTEAFF.

The chain uses TRBV29-1 and TRBJ2-7, with unresolved D. The CDR3 is 13 amino acids. V gave up 1 base and J gave up 0 bases, with 7 bases separating them. CDR1 is SQVTM and CDR2 is ANQGSEA in the germline V gene. This chain's CDR3 is CSVEGVTSYEQYF. The DNA of the CDR3 is TGCAGCGTTGAAGGTGTCACCTCCTACGAGCAGTACTTC.

This clone was seen once. V is TRBV9 and J is TRBJ2-7; 10 bases map to TRBD2. Germline assignment: CDR1 SGDLS and CDR2 YYNGEE. The CDR3 length is 16 residues. V lost 6 bases to trimming and J lost 2 bases; unmatched junction nucleotides: 11. The CDR3: CASTPGQSGGAYEQYF. In DNA, the CDR3 is TGTGCCAGCACCCCCGGCCAGAGCGGGGGGGCCTACGAGCAGTACTTC. The whole variable domain, remainder taken from reference TRBV9 and TRBJ2-7, is DSGVTQTPKHLITATGQRVTLRCSPRSGDLSVYWYQQSLDQGLQFLIQYYNGEERAKGNILERFSAQQFPDLHSELNLSSLELGDSALYFCASTPGQSGGAYEQYFGPGTRLTVT.

The chain recombines TRBV27 with TRBJ1-2; no reliable D call. The ends were cut back, 2 bases at V and 8 bases at J, with 15 bases in the middle. The CDR3 is 14 amino acids. Looked up from germline, CDR1 is MNHEY and CDR2 is SMNVEV (reference sequence). The CDR3 sequence is CASSLAYKTGGYTF. The CDR3 DNA follows: TGTGCCAGCAGTTTAGCATACAAAACCGGGGGCTACACCTTC.

The chain recombines TRBV30 with TRBJ1-1; the D gene is possibly TRBD1 (6 bases). Germline CDR1 reads GTSNPN; CDR2 reads SVGIG (reference sequence). This CDR3 spans 11 amino acids. With 1 base removed from V and 8 bases from J, the gap between germline ends came to 8 bases. CDR3 amino acids: CAWSERGEAFF. DNA of the CDR3: TGTGCCTGGAGTGAGAGGGGGGAAGCTTTCTTT.

The V and J genes are TRBV5-1 and TRBJ2-7, with 10 bases matching TRBD1. After removal of 4 bases from V and 3 bases from J, the junction contained 10 bases not matched to a gene. The CDR3 is 16 amino acids. Germline CDR1 SGHRS, CDR2 YFSETQ. CDR3 residues: CASSLSPGQGNYEQYF. For the CDR3, the DNA is TGCGCCAGCAGCCTTTCACCGGGACAGGGGAACTACGAGCAGTACTTC. The complete variable domain, with remaining parts taken from reference TRBV5-1 and TRBJ2-7, reads KAGVTQTPRYLIKTRGQQVTLSCSPISGHRSVSWYQQTPGQGLQFLFEYFSETQRNKGNFPGRFSGRQFSNSRSEMNVSTLELGDSALYLCASSLSPGQGNYEQYFGPGTRLTVT.

The V and J genes are TRBV6-6 and TRBJ2-7; 7 bases line up with TRBD1. V gave up 6 bases and J gave up 1 base; unmatched junction bases: 9. The germline gives CDR1 MNHNY, CDR2 SVGAGI (reference sequence). This CDR3 region has 15 residues. The CDR3 coding sequence is TGTGCCAGCAGCGACAGGGCTCGGAGGTCCTACGAGCAGTACTTC. It specifies CASSDRARRSYEQYF.

The chain couples TRBV18 to TRBJ2-1; D remains ambiguous. Germline values: CDR1 KGHSH, CDR2 LQKENI. The CDR3 has 14 amino acids. V gave up 0 bases and J gave up 6 bases, with 9 bases separating them. CDR3 residues: CASSPPDHFNEQFF. The CDR3 DNA reads as TGTGCCAGCTCACCACCGGACCATTTCAATGAGCAGTTCTTC.